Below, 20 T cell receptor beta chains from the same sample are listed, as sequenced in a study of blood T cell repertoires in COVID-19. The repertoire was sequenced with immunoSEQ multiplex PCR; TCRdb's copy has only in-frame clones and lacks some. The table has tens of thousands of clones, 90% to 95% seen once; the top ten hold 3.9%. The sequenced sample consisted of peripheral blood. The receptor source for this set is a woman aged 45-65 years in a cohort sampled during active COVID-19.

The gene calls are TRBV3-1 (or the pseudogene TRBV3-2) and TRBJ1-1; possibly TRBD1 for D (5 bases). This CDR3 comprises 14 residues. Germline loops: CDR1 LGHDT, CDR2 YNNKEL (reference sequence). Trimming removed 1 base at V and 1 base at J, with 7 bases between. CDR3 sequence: CASSQGQRNTEAFF. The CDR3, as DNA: TGTGCCAGCAGCCAAGGACAGCGGAACACTGAAGCTTTCTTT.

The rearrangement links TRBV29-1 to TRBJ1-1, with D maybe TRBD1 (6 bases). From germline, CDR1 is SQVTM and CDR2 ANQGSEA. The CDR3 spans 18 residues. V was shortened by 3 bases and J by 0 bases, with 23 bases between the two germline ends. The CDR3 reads CSVDADSSSVDMNTEAFF. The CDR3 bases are TGCAGCGTTGATGCGGACAGCAGTTCTGTAGACATGAACACTGAAGCTTTCTTT.

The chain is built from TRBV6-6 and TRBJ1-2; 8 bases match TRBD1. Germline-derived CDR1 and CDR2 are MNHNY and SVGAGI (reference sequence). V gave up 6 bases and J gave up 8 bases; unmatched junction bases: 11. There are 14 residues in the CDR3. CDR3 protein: CASSQLTGDIGYTF. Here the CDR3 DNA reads TGTGCCAGCAGCCAATTGACAGGGGACATAGGCTACACCTTC.

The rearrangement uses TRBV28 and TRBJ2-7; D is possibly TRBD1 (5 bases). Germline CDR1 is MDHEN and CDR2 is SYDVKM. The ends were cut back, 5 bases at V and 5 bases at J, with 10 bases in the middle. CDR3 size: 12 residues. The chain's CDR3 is CASSSDSHEQYF. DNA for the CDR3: TGTGCCAGCAGTAGTGACAGCCACGAGCAGTACTTC.

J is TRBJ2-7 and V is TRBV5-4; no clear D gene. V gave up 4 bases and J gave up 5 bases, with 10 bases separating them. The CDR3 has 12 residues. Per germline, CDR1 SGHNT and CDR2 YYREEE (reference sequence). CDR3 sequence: CASSNPTDEQYF. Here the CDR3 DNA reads TGTGCCAGCAGCAACCCCACAGACGAGCAGTACTTC.

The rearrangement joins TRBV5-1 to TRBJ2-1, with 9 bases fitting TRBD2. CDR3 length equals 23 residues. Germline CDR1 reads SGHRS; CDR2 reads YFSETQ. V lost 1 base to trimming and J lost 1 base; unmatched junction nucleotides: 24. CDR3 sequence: CASSLIARGGASPPIFSYNEQFF. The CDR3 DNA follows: TGCGCCAGCAGCTTGATTGCTCGCGGGGGGGCGTCACCCCCTATCTTTTCCTACAATGAGCAGTTCTTC. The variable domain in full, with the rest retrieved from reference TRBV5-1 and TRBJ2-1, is KAGVTQTPRYLIKTRGQQVTLSCSPISGHRSVSWYQQTPGQGLQFLFEYFSETQRNKGNFPGRFSGRQFSNSRSEMNVSTLELGDSALYLCASSLIARGGASPPIFSYNEQFFGPGTRLTVL.

CDR3 bases: TGTGCCGCGGATGGGGGAGGGAAACTGTTTTTT. Its translation: CAADGGGKLFF. This chain joins TRBV6-6 and TRBJ1-4, with D possibly TRBD1 on 5 matching bases. Trimming removed 11 bases at V and 11 bases at J, with 15 bases between. This CDR3 is 11 amino acids long. The V gene's germline CDR1 is MNHNY and CDR2 SVGAGI (reference sequence).

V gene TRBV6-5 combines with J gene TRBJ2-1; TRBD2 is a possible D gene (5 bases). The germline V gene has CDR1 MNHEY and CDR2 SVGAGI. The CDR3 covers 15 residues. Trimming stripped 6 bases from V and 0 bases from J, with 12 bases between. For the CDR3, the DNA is TGTGCCAGCAGGGCACGGGGTAGCTCCTACAATGAGCAGTTCTTC. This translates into CASRARGSSYNEQFF.

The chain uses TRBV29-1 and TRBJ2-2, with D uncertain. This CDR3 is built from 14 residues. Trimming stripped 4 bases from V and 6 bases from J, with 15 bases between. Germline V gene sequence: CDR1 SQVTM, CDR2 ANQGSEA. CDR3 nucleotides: TGCAGCGTTGCTACCAAAAGAACGGCCGGGGAGCTGTTTTTT. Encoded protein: CSVATKRTAGELFF.

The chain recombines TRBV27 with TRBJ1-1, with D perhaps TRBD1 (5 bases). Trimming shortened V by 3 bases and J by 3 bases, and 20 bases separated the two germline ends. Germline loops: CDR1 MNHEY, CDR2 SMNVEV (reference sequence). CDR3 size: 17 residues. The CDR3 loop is CASSFPERPQGDTEAFF. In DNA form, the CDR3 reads TGTGCCAGCAGTTTCCCGGAGAGACCTCAAGGGGACACTGAAGCTTTCTTT.

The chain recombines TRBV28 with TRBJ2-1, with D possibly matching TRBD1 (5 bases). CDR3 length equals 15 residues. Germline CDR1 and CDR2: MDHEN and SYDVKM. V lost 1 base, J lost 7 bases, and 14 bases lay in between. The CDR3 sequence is CASSLFRVGINEQFF. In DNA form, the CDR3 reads TGTGCCAGCAGTTTATTCAGGGTTGGTATTAATGAGCAGTTCTTC. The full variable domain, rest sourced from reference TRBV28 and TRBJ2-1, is DVKVTQSSRYLVKRTGEKVFLECVQDMDHENMFWYRQDPGLGLRLIYFSYDVKMKEKGDIPEGYSVSREKKERFSLILESASTNQTSMYLCASSLFRVGINEQFFGPGTRLTVL.

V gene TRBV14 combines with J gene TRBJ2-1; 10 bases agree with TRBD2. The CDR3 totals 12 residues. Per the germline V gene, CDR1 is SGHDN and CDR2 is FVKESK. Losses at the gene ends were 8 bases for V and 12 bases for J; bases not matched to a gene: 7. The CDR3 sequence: CASGEREGVQFF. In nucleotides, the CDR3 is TGTGCCAGCGGGGAGCGGGAGGGCGTGCAGTTCTTC.

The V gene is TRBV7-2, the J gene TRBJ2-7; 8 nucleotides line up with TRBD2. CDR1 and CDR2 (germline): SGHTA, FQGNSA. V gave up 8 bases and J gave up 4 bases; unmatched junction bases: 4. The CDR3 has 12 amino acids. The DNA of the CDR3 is TGTGCCAGCGTGGCTAGCGGGTACGAGCAGTACTTC. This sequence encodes CASVASGYEQYF.

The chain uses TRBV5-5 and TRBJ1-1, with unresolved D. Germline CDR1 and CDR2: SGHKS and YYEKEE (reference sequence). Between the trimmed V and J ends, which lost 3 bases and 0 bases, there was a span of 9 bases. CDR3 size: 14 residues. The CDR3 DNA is TGTGCCAGCAGCTGGATGCGGATGAACACTGAAGCTTTCTTT. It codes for CASSWMRMNTEAFF.

CDR3 coding DNA: TGTGCCAGCAGCTTAGTCGGACAGGAACCTAATACGCAGTATTTT. Its protein is CASSLVGQEPNTQYF. The chain couples TRBV11-1 to TRBJ2-3; 7 positions agree with TRBD1. The CDR3 runs 15 residues. V shed 1 base and J 7 bases; nucleotides not matched to a gene: 8. Germline values: CDR1 SGHAT, CDR2 FQDESV (reference sequence).

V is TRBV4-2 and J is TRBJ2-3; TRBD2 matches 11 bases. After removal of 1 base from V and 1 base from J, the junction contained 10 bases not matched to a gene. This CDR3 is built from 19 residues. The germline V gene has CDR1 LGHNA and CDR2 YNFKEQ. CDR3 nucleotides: TGTGCCAGCAGCCAAGGGGTGATAGCGGGAGGGGCGGGCACAGATACGCAGTATTTT. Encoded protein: CASSQGVIAGGAGTDTQYF.

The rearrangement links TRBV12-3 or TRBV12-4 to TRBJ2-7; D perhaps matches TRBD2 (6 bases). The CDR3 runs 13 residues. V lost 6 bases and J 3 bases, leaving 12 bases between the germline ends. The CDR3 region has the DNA TGTGCCAGCAGCCCCGGGACTTACTACGAGCAGTACTTC. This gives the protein CASSPGTYYEQYF.

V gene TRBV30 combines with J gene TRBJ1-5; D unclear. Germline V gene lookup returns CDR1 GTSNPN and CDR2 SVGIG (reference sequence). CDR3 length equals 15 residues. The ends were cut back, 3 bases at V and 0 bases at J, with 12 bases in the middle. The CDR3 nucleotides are TGTGCCTGGAGACGAGGGCAGGATAGCAATCAGCCCCAGCATTTT. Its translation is CAWRRGQDSNQPQHF.

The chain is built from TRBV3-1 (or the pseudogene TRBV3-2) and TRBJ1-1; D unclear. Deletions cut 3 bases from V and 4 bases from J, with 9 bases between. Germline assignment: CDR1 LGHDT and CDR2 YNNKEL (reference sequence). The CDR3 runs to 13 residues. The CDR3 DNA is TGTGCCAGCAGCCAGGCGGGAGGCACTGAAGCTTTCTTT. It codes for CASSQAGGTEAFF.

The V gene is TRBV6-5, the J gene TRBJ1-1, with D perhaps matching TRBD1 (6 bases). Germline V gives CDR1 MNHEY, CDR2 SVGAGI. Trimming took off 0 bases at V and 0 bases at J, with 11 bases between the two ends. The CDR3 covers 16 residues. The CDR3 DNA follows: TGTGCCAGCAGTTACTCCTGGACAGTTATGAACACTGAAGCTTTCTTT. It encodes CASSYSWTVMNTEAFF.